This passage covers 18 T cell receptor beta chains from one sample sequenced in a study of CD8 T cells in Susac syndrome. cDNA came from roughly 0.5 to 1 ug RNA primed by random hexamers. Using its own MiXCR run on the immunoSEQ multiplex PCR reads, TCRdb lists one record per CDR3 protein. This sample yields over 70,000 distinct CDR3 sequences, of which approximately 96% are seen a single time; roughly 0.62% belongs to the top ten. Sequenced input: CD8+ T cells from PBMCs. The receptor source for this set is a human donor with Susac syndrome.

The V gene is TRBV2, the J gene TRBJ2-1; D unclear. The germline gives CDR1 SNHLY, CDR2 FYNNEI. Deletions cut 5 bases from V and 7 bases from J, with 12 bases between. The length of the CDR3 is 13 residues. The CDR3, as DNA: TGTGCCAGCAGTCTCCGGAGTGCGAATGAGCAGTTCTTC. It codes for CASSLRSANEQFF.

The chain is built from TRBV7-9 and TRBJ2-5; no firm D call. The CDR3 loop spans 11 amino acids. Trimming took 10 bases from V and 5 from J, leaving 11 bases between them. Germline CDR1 SEHNR, CDR2 FQNEAQ (reference sequence). CDR3 coding DNA: TGTGCCATAGAGGTCGCGGAGACCCAGTACTTC. This encodes CAIEVAETQYF.

Only one count was recorded for this clonotype. V and J are TRBV20-1 and TRBJ1-1; TRBD1 is a possible D gene (5 bases). CDR1 DFQATT and CDR2 SNEGSKA come from the germline V gene (reference sequence). CDR3 size: 13 residues. The V end was cut by 6 bases, the J end by 5 bases, with 16 bases between. CDR3 sequence (DNA): TGCAGTGCCGTTAGGCAGGGTAGGACTGAAGCTTTCTTT. This encodes CSAVRQGRTEAFF.

The chain links TRBV20-1 to TRBJ1-2; D is unclear. The V end lost 4 bases, the J end lost 3 bases, and 18 bases lay between the germline ends. The germline V gene has CDR1 DFQATT and CDR2 SNEGSKA (reference sequence). The CDR3 has 15 residues. CDR3 nucleotides: TGCAGTGCTACTAAAGCGACCCTCCCTGACTATGGCTACACCTTC. It yields the protein CSATKATLPDYGYTF.

The chain joins TRBV6-2 or TRBV6-3 to TRBJ2-7, with 7 bases identical to TRBD1. Germline values: CDR1 MNHEY, CDR2 SVGEGT. The CDR3 runs to 14 residues. V gave up 4 bases and J gave up 2 bases; unmatched junction bases: 5. The CDR3 DNA reads TGTGCCAGCAGTTCCGGGACAGAAGCCTACGAGCAGTACTTC. Its translation is CASSSGTEAYEQYF.

In DNA, the CDR3 is TGCGCCAGCAGCTTGTGGGGCAGGGGGCGAGGGAACACTGAAGCTTTCTTT. Translated: CASSLWGRGRGNTEAFF. The rearrangement uses TRBV5-1 and TRBJ1-1; 8 nucleotides agree with TRBD1. The V segment lost 1 base and the J segment 1 base; nucleotides outside the gene matches: 9. This CDR3 spans 17 amino acids. Per the germline V gene, CDR1 is SGHRS and CDR2 is YFSETQ.

The chain recombines TRBV20-1 with TRBJ1-4; maybe TRBD1 (6 bases). The CDR3 runs 15 residues. CDR1 and CDR2 (germline): DFQATT, SNEGSKA (reference sequence). V was trimmed by 5 bases and J by 5 bases, leaving 18 bases between them. CDR3 in amino acids: CSASHSGAGNEKLFF. The CDR3 DNA sequence: TGCAGTGCTTCGCATTCAGGGGCGGGAAATGAAAAACTGTTTTTT.

This chain connects TRBV6-1 to TRBJ1-6; unclear D gene. Trimming cost V 3 bases and J 7 bases, with 16 bases left between them. Germline-derived CDR1 and CDR2 are MNHNS and SASEGT. This CDR3 spans 16 amino acids. The CDR3 nucleotides read TGTGCCAGCAGTGACCTGAGGGAAGGGAACAATTCACCCCTCCACTTT. Translated, it gives CASSDLREGNNSPLHF.

The V call is TRBV11-1, the J call TRBJ2-5; D uncertain. Between the trimmed V and J ends, which lost 5 bases and 2 bases, there was a span of 21 bases. CDR1 SGHAT and CDR2 FQDESV come from the germline V gene (reference sequence). The length of the CDR3 is 17 residues. CDR3 DNA sequence: TGTGCCAGCAGCGACGCTACCTCTCTCCCCCTTCAAGAGACCCAGTACTTC. This codes for CASSDATSLPLQETQYF. Looking up the rest from reference TRBV11-1 and TRBJ2-5 gives the full variable domain: EAEVAQSPRYKITEKSQAVAFWCDPISGHATLYWYRQILGQGPELLVQFQDESVVDDSQLPKDRFSAERLKGVDSTLKIQPAELGDSAMYLCASSDATSLPLQETQYFGPGTRLLVL.

The V call is TRBV20-1, the J call TRBJ2-3; a possible D gene is TRBD2 (6 bases). CDR1 is DFQATT and CDR2 is SNEGSKA in the germline V gene (reference sequence). V shed 6 bases and J shed 0 bases, with 16 bases lying between them. The length of the CDR3 is 15 residues. The CDR3 sequence: CSAAQRATSTDTQYF. CDR3 sequence (DNA): TGCAGTGCGGCCCAGCGGGCCACTAGCACAGATACGCAGTATTTT.

J is TRBJ2-1 and V is TRBV19, with D maybe TRBD2 (5 bases). The germline V gene encodes CDR1 LNHDA and CDR2 SQIVND (reference sequence). This CDR3 is 13 amino acids long. Trimming left V 3 bases short and J 7 bases short, with 10 bases between. As DNA, the CDR3 is TGTGCCAGTAGTATCCGAGGGAGAAATGAGCAGTTCTTC. Translating it yields CASSIRGRNEQFF.

In nucleotides, the CDR3 is TGTGCCAGCAGCCCCGTGACAGGGAAAGAGACCCAGTACTTC. It translates to CASSPVTGKETQYF. The chain has TRBV3-1 and TRBJ2-5, with 7 bases aligning to TRBD1. The ends lost 4 bases at V and 3 bases at J; junction bases unmatched: 5. CDR3 length: 14 amino acids. Germline V gives CDR1 LGHDT, CDR2 YNNKEL (reference sequence).

This chain uses TRBV3-1 with TRBJ1-5; unclear D gene. The CDR3 covers 12 residues. CDR1 and CDR2 (germline): LGHDT, YNNKEL (reference sequence). Trimming removed 4 bases from V and 4 bases from J, with 5 bases in between. The CDR3 loop is CASSLPNQPQHF. The CDR3 bases are TGTGCCAGCAGCCTCCCAAATCAGCCCCAGCATTTT. The full variable domain, its missing parts supplied by reference TRBV3-1 and TRBJ1-5, is DTAVSQTPKYLVTQMGNDKSIKCEQNLGHDTMYWYKQDSKKFLKIMFSYNNKELIINETVPNRFSPKSPDKAHLNLHINSLELGDSAVYFCASSLPNQPQHFGDGTRLSIL.

V usage is TRBV7-2 and J usage is TRBJ1-2; D not certain. The ends were cut back, 1 base at V and 6 bases at J, with 15 bases in the middle. The CDR3 contains 15 residues. Germline values: CDR1 SGHTA, CDR2 FQGNSA. The CDR3, as DNA: TGTGCCAGCAGCTTAGACAACAGAGGGTCAGATGGCTACACCTTC. Protein product: CASSLDNRGSDGYTF.

This chain links TRBV18 with TRBJ2-5; unclear D gene. This CDR3 has 11 residues. Germline values: CDR1 KGHSH, CDR2 LQKENI. Trimming left V 2 bases short and J 5 bases short, with 3 bases between. CDR3 sequence: CASSPVETQYF. Written as DNA, the CDR3 is TGTGCCAGCTCACCAGTTGAGACCCAGTACTTC.

The V and J genes are TRBV7-2 and TRBJ2-7; D call uncertain. V was pared by 3 bases and J by 5 bases, with 8 bases between. This CDR3 comprises 12 residues. The V gene's germline CDR1 is SGHTA and CDR2 FQGNSA. Written as DNA, the CDR3 is TGTGCCAGCAGCTTTGAAGGAGACGAGCAGTACTTC. It encodes CASSFEGDEQYF. The full variable domain, completed using reference TRBV7-2 and TRBJ2-7, is GAGVSQSPSNKVTEKGKDVELRCDPISGHTALYWYRQSLGQGLEFLIYFQGNSAPDKSGLPSDRFSAERTGGSVSTLTIQRTQQEDSAVYLCASSFEGDEQYFGPGTRLTVT.

The CDR3 here is CASSPVFSDGYTF. The CDR3 DNA reads as TGTGCCAGCTCACCAGTTTTCAGTGATGGCTACACCTTC. The chain couples TRBV18 to TRBJ1-2; D remains unclear. CDR1 KGHSH and CDR2 LQKENI come from the germline V gene. The V and J ends lost 2 bases and 6 bases respectively, with 10 bases between them. The CDR3 runs 13 residues.

The table lists this clonotype with a count of one. This chain joins TRBV4-3 and TRBJ1-6, with D perhaps matching TRBD1 (6 bases). Between the trimmed V and J ends, which lost 1 base and 8 bases, there was a span of 12 bases. Germline V gives CDR1 LGHNA, CDR2 YSLEER. There are 15 residues in the CDR3. CDR3 residues: CASSQGGTRYSPLHF. As DNA, the CDR3 is TGCGCCAGCAGCCAAGGAGGGACACGGTATTCACCCCTCCACTTT.